Presented here are 7 T cell receptor beta chains from one specimen sequenced in a study of patients and donors after allogeneic stem cell transplantation. Using its own MiXCR run on the RT-PCR reads, TCRdb lists one record per CDR3 protein. The table has about 160,000 distinct CDR3 sequences, about 24% seen once. Sequenced sample: blood, either unsorted or a sorted T cell fraction (not recorded which). The receptors originated from a human donor who was either an allogeneic HSCT recipient or a stem cell or donor lymphocyte infusion donor (not recorded which). It is not recorded whose cells these are; they may come from a transplant donor.

To note about this clonotype: The junction and the germline gene differ at one end; a read error may be behind it. The J gene is TRBJ2-7, the V gene TRBV14, with 11 nucleotides matching TRBD2. CDR3 length: 16 residues. Germline CDR1 and CDR2: SGHDN and FVKESK. The CDR3 protein is CASSEDTSGGPYEQYF. The CDR3 region has the DNA TGTGCCAGCAGCGAAGATACTAGCGGGGGACCTTACGAGCAGTACTTC.

The sample holds a few counts of this clonotype. J is TRBJ2-5 and V is TRBV7-8, with D maybe TRBD2 (5 bases). This CDR3 contains 15 residues. The V gene lost 5 bases and the J gene lost 1 base, with 14 bases spanning the gap. The germline V gene encodes CDR1 SGHVS and CDR2 FQNEAQ. This chain's CDR3 is CASSPPSFPQETQYF. The CDR3 DNA reads TGTGCCAGCAGCCCGCCTAGCTTCCCCCAAGAGACCCAGTACTTC.

This clonotype was picked up a small number of times. The chain couples TRBV5-1 to TRBJ1-4; 7 bases are shared with TRBD1. V was clipped by 0 bases and J by 5 bases; unmatched bases: 7. This CDR3 is 16 amino acids long. Germline-derived CDR1 and CDR2 are SGHRS and YFSETQ. The DNA of the CDR3 is TGCGCCAGCAGCTTGGAATGGACAGGAGTAAATGAAAAACTGTTTTTT. It codes for CASSLEWTGVNEKLFF. The full variable domain, with the rest looked up from reference TRBV5-1 and TRBJ1-4, is KAGVTQTPRYLIKTRGQQVTLSCSPISGHRSVSWYQQTPGQGLQFLFEYFSETQRNKGNFPGRFSGRQFSNSRSEMNVSTLELGDSALYLCASSLEWTGVNEKLFFGSGTQLSVL.

This clonotype appeared a few times. CDR3 nucleotide sequence: TGTGCCAGCAGCCAACAGGGGATAGGGAATCAGCCCCAGCATTTT. Amino acid sequence: CASSQQGIGNQPQHF. This rearrangement joins TRBV7-9 to TRBJ1-5, with TRBD1 identical over 7 bases. CDR1 and CDR2 (germline): SEHNR, FQNEAQ (reference sequence). After removal of 5 bases from V and 4 bases from J, the junction contained 8 bases not matched to a gene. The CDR3 runs 15 residues.

The chain employs TRBV7-6 and TRBJ1-6; D is uncertain. Per germline, CDR1 SGHVS and CDR2 FNYEAQ. The CDR3 spans 15 residues. Trimming left V 5 bases short and J 3 bases short, with 11 bases between. The CDR3, as DNA: TGTGCCAGCAGCCCCAGCGGGGACTATAATTCACCCCTCCACTTT. Protein: CASSPSGDYNSPLHF.

The gene calls are TRBV3-1 and TRBJ2-1; TRBD1 aligns across 10 bases. The CDR3 sequence is 15 residues long. Germline loops: CDR1 LGHDT, CDR2 YNNKEL (reference sequence). With V trimmed by 4 bases and J by 10 bases, 10 bases remained unmatched. CDR3 protein: CASSLPGQGIREQFF. CDR3 coding DNA: TGTGCCAGCAGCCTTCCGGGACAGGGGATACGGGAGCAGTTCTTC.

This clonotype has a handful of counts. This rearrangement joins TRBV6-5 to TRBJ2-7; 8 positions match TRBD2. CDR1 MNHEY and CDR2 SVGAGI come from the germline V gene. This CDR3 region has 14 residues. The V gene end was trimmed by 7 bases and the J gene end by 3 bases; junction bases not matched to a gene: 8. The CDR3 sequence is CASTSAGGVYEQYF. DNA of the CDR3: TGTGCCAGCACCTCCGCCGGGGGGGTCTACGAGCAGTACTTC.